This T cell receptor (beta chain) appears in the sequencing data of a study of T-cell reconstitution after alpha-beta-depleted transplantation in children. Unique molecular identifiers were incorporated during preparation of the TCRbeta library. TCRdb used MiXCR to reprocess the PCR reads, holding one entry per CDR3 protein. The sample has approximately 390,000 distinct CDR3 sequences, approximately 11% seen once. This clonotype came up a few times. The CDR3 consists of 17 residues. Germline lookup yields CDR1 SGHDT and CDR2 YYEEEE. V trimming: 3 bases; J trimming: 1 base; junction bases outside the gene matches: 2.

This sequence was found in a human donor who donated a stem cell graft to a child with acute myeloid leukemia. The material sequenced was PBMCs from the stem cell graft donor, taken from the stem cell graft. The chain recombines TRBV5-6 with TRBJ2-6; TRBD2 aligns across 12 bases. Here the CDR3 reads CASSYLAGGSGANVLTF. The DNA of the CDR3 is TGTGCCAGCAGCTATCTAGCGGGGGGGTCTGGGGCCAACGTCCTGACTTTC.